What follows are 24 T cell receptor beta chains derived from one specimen sequenced in a study of blood T cell repertoires in COVID-19 (TCRdb year 2020). The library was prepared using the immunoSEQ multiplex PCR assay. Not all clones reach the TCRdb copy of this immuneACCESS table, which keeps in-frame sequences only. Checked studies attribute under half of the gap to unresolved V genes and leave the rest unexplained. Within this sample are 150,000 to 200,000 clones, with more than 75% of them counted one time only. The ten largest make up about 4.4% of the sample. Sequenced sample: peripheral blood. The receptors derive from a human donor in a cohort sampled during active COVID-19.

This clone occurred once. V is TRBV25-1 and J is TRBJ2-6; 8 nucleotides agree with TRBD1. V was clipped by 4 bases and J by 2 bases; unmatched bases: 7. The CDR3 consists of 17 residues. Germline assignment: CDR1 MGHDK and CDR2 SYGVNS. In DNA, the CDR3 is TGTGCCAGCAGTGTCTATCAGGGGGCGCCTGGGGCCAACGTCCTGACTTTC. This codes for CASSVYQGAPGANVLTF.

J is TRBJ2-7 and V is TRBV19, with TRBD1 identical over 7 bases. This CDR3 is 15 amino acids long. With V trimmed by 4 bases and J by 3 bases, 9 bases remained unmatched. Looked up from germline, CDR1 is LNHDA and CDR2 is SQIVND (reference sequence). This chain's CDR3 is CASSRGTAYNYEQYF. CDR3 nucleotide sequence: TGTGCCAGTAGTAGAGGGACAGCGTATAACTACGAGCAGTACTTC.

The chain recombines TRBV27 with TRBJ2-5, with 7 bases aligning to TRBD2. The V gene's germline CDR1 is MNHEY and CDR2 SMNVEV (reference sequence). The trim removed 5 bases at V and 5 bases at J, leaving 14 bases unmatched. The CDR3 covers 16 residues. The CDR3 loop is CASSPLRGGRFETQYF. The CDR3 DNA sequence: TGTGCCAGCAGTCCTCTCCGGGGAGGGAGATTCGAGACCCAGTACTTC.

The chain uses TRBV9 and TRBJ2-2, with 8 nucleotides matching TRBD1. The germline gives CDR1 SGDLS, CDR2 YYNGEE. The CDR3 has 16 residues. V lost 3 bases to trimming and J lost 0 bases; unmatched junction nucleotides: 4. CDR3 in DNA: TGTGCCAGCAGCGCGTCACAGGGGGCGAACACCGGGGAGCTGTTTTTT. It encodes CASSASQGANTGELFF.

V gene TRBV30 combines with J gene TRBJ2-6; D is ambiguous. Per germline, CDR1 GTSNPN and CDR2 SVGIG (reference sequence). This CDR3 has 12 residues. V was trimmed by 1 base and J by 4 bases, leaving 2 bases between them. CDR3 bases: TGTGCCTGGAGTGCAGGGGCCAACGTCCTGACTTTC. Translated, it gives CAWSAGANVLTF.

The chain recombines TRBV11-2 with TRBJ2-1; D remains unclear. Trimming removed 3 bases from V and 3 bases from J, with 12 bases in between. Germline CDR1 is SGHAT and CDR2 is FQNNGV. This CDR3 region has 15 residues. The CDR3 nucleotides read TGTGCCAGCAGCTTCGGCCAGGTTAGCTACAATGAGCAGTTCTTC. Protein sequence: CASSFGQVSYNEQFF.

The chain uses TRBV5-1 and TRBJ2-7, with TRBD2 matching over 10 bases. The CDR3 has 16 residues. The junction had 7 bases not matched to a gene; V was cut back by 4 bases and J by 0 bases. Looked up from germline, CDR1 is SGHRS and CDR2 is YFSETQ. Here the CDR3 reads CASSLKAGGSSYEQYF. CDR3 bases: TGCGCCAGCAGCCTAAAAGCGGGAGGGAGCTCCTACGAGCAGTACTTC. Full variable domain (outside the CDR3, taken from reference TRBV5-1 and TRBJ2-7): KAGVTQTPRYLIKTRGQQVTLSCSPISGHRSVSWYQQTPGQGLQFLFEYFSETQRNKGNFPGRFSGRQFSNSRSEMNVSTLELGDSALYLCASSLKAGGSSYEQYFGPGTRLTVT.

This chain joins TRBV11-3 and TRBJ1-5, with a tentative D call TRBD1 (5 bases). V was shortened by 1 base and J by 3 bases, with 19 bases between the two germline ends. The CDR3 spans 18 residues. CDR1 is SGHNT and CDR2 is YENEEA in the germline V gene. CDR3 bases: TGTGCCAGCAGCTTAGGGCAAGGGGTTGGGCGTAACAATCAGCCCCAGCATTTT. Protein: CASSLGQGVGRNNQPQHF.

The chain couples TRBV24-1 to TRBJ1-1; D may be TRBD1 (6 bases). CDR1 is KGHDR, CDR2 SFDVKD, per germline. Trimming removed 9 bases at V and 3 bases at J, with 22 bases between. The CDR3 totals 16 residues. The CDR3 reads CATAGRGAGGDTEAFF. The CDR3 bases are TGTGCCACCGCGGGCAGGGGCGCTGGGGGAGACACTGAAGCTTTCTTT.

V usage is TRBV9 and J usage is TRBJ2-5; 11 positions match TRBD2. CDR3 length: 15 residues. Trimming cost V 0 bases and J 5 bases; bases outside gene matches: 3. CDR1 is SGDLS, CDR2 YYNGEE, per germline. DNA of the CDR3: TGTGCCAGCAGCGTAGTGACTAGCGGGATGGAGACCCAGTACTTC. It specifies CASSVVTSGMETQYF.

The rearrangement links TRBV5-1 to TRBJ2-7; 7 bases align to TRBD1. Per germline, CDR1 SGHRS and CDR2 YFSETQ. The CDR3 loop spans 14 amino acids. J gave up 3 bases and V 3 bases, and 6 bases lay outside the gene matches. The CDR3 bases are TGCGCCAGCAGCTCGGGACAGTCAGTCTACGAGCAGTACTTC. Translating gives CASSSGQSVYEQYF.

The chain is built from TRBV29-1 and TRBJ2-1, with TRBD1 matching 7 bases. The junction had 10 bases not matched to a gene; V was cut back by 4 bases and J by 10 bases. The CDR3 contains 13 residues. From germline, CDR1 is SQVTM and CDR2 ANQGSEA. Here the CDR3 DNA reads TGCAGCGTTGGACCTCAGGGGGTCGGCGAGCAGTTCTTC. It encodes CSVGPQGVGEQFF.

This chain connects TRBV30 to TRBJ2-7; TRBD1 is a possible D gene (6 bases). The V and J ends lost 7 bases and 3 bases respectively, with 19 bases between them. This CDR3 has 14 amino acids. The V gene's germline CDR1 is GTSNPN and CDR2 SVGIG (reference sequence). The CDR3 is CALHPQGRNYEQYF. CDR3 DNA: TGTGCCTTACACCCTCAGGGGCGGAACTACGAGCAGTACTTC.

This clone appeared a few times. The chain couples TRBV18 to TRBJ1-2, with 9 bases matching TRBD1. CDR1 KGHSH and CDR2 LQKENI come from the germline V gene. The J segment lost 3 bases and the V segment lost 6 bases, leaving 11 bases of the junction unmatched. The CDR3 length is 16 residues. The CDR3 spells CASSRWTGEEDYGYTF. The CDR3 nucleotides are TGTGCCAGCTCGCGTTGGACAGGGGAGGAGGACTATGGCTACACCTTC.

V usage is TRBV5-6 and J usage is TRBJ1-2; TRBD1 agrees at 7 bases. The germline V gene has CDR1 SGHDT and CDR2 YYEEEE. V lost 5 bases, J lost 4 bases, and 8 bases stayed unmatched. CDR3 length: 14 residues. DNA of the CDR3: TGTGCCAGCAGGTGGACAGGTTCAAGCTATGGCTACACCTTC. It yields the protein CASRWTGSSYGYTF.

The V call is TRBV9, the J call TRBJ2-6, with 7 nucleotides matching TRBD1. The CDR3 extends over 18 amino acids. V was pared by 4 bases and J by 4 bases, with 14 bases of the junction left unmatched. Per germline, CDR1 SGDLS and CDR2 YYNGEE. CDR3 DNA: TGTGCCAGCAGCCCCCGGGACAGCTCACTGGGCGGGGCCAACGTCCTGACTTTC. Its translation is CASSPRDSSLGGANVLTF.

CDR3 residues: CATSDTSFQGYNEQFF. In DNA, the CDR3 is TGTGCCACCAGTGACACAAGCTTTCAGGGCTACAATGAGCAGTTCTTC. The V and J genes are TRBV24-1 and TRBJ2-1; D possibly corresponds to TRBD1 (5 bases). The CDR3 sequence is 16 residues long. V lost 4 bases and J 3 bases, leaving 15 bases between the germline ends. The germline V gene encodes CDR1 KGHDR and CDR2 SFDVKD.

The rearrangement links TRBV12-1 to TRBJ1-5. TRBV12-1 is marked as a pseudogene. This CDR3 has 16 residues. In DNA, the CDR3 is TGTGCCAGCAGCTTGGGAAGGTTGCGGGGCAATCAGCCCCAGCATTTT. It yields the protein CASSLGRLRGNQPQHF.

As for this clone: The same CDR3 is also encoded by other DNA sequences in this sample. Here the CDR3 reads CASSRDSHSGNTIYF. The CDR3 DNA reads TGTGCCAGTAGCCGGGACAGCCACTCTGGAAACACCATATATTTT. V and J are TRBV19 and TRBJ1-3, with 7 bases matching TRBD1. Germline CDR1 reads LNHDA; CDR2 reads SQIVND (reference sequence). CDR3 length: 15 amino acids. The V segment lost 6 bases and the J segment 0 bases; nucleotides outside the gene matches: 5.

The rearrangement uses TRBV11-2 and TRBJ2-3; 15 positions agree with TRBD2. The CDR3 loop spans 18 amino acids. Trimming took 1 base from V and 4 from J; bases not matched to a gene: 6. Germline values: CDR1 SGHAT, CDR2 FQNNGV. This CDR3 is CASSLAWTSGGGSDTQYF. The CDR3 region has the DNA TGTGCCAGCAGCTTAGCCTGGACTAGCGGGGGGGGGTCAGATACGCAGTATTTT.

The chain carries TRBV28 and TRBJ1-6; TRBD1 matches 8 bases. Germline V lookup: CDR1 MDHEN, CDR2 SYDVKM. V shed 8 bases and J 5 bases; nucleotides not matched to a gene: 5. This CDR3 has 14 amino acids. In nucleotides, the CDR3 is TGTGCCAGCGCTCAGGGGGCGAATAATTCACCCCTCCACTTT. Amino acid sequence: CASAQGANNSPLHF.

The rearrangement joins TRBV5-1 to TRBJ1-2; TRBD1 matches 12 bases. This CDR3 is built from 16 residues. J gave up 8 bases and V 4 bases, and 12 bases lay outside the gene matches. Germline lookup yields CDR1 SGHRS and CDR2 YFSETQ. The CDR3 coding sequence is TGCGCCAGCAGCGCTGGAGTGGGACAGGGGGCGCGAGGCTACACCTTC. This sequence encodes CASSAGVGQGARGYTF.

The CDR3 sequence: CASSVGTGDYEQYF. The CDR3 DNA reads as TGTGCCAGCTCAGTGGGGACAGGAGATTACGAGCAGTACTTC. This chain uses TRBV18 with TRBJ2-7; 8 nucleotides match TRBD1. CDR1 is KGHSH and CDR2 is LQKENI in the germline V gene. The V gene end was trimmed by 5 bases and the J gene end by 4 bases; junction bases not matched to a gene: 7. The CDR3 length is 14 residues.

The J gene is TRBJ1-5, the V gene TRBV2; 7 positions match TRBD1. The length of the CDR3 is 14 residues. J gave up 5 bases and V 4 bases, and 5 bases lay outside the gene matches. CDR1 is SNHLY and CDR2 is FYNNEI in the germline V gene. CDR3 residues: CASSGQGEDQPQHF. CDR3 DNA: TGTGCCAGCAGTGGACAGGGCGAGGATCAGCCCCAGCATTTT.